This entry is about one T cell receptor (beta chain). What it binds is unknown. There were only Caucasian adults among the donors, and all lived in Nashville, Tennessee. The CDR3 spans 16 residues. Trimming took 2 bases from V and 4 from J, leaving 16 bases between them. Germline CDR1 and CDR2: LGHNA and YNFKEQ. This record comes from a study of shared clonotypes between healthy human individuals. Whole-study results and caveats: In this cohort, only blood was sampled, and tissue repertoires likely differ. On the whole, naive subsets had larger estimated richness than memory subsets had.

Deep was the level used in running the assay. TCRdb's table, derived via immunoSEQ multiplex PCR, lists solely in-frame clones and lacks some. This sample has about 2.4 million clones, with around 90% found just once. The clonotype comes from a man aged 18 to 29 in good health. Sequencing used naive CD4+ T cells sorted from blood. Subset specified: CD45RA+ positively selected. V is TRBV4-2 and J is TRBJ2-3, with a tentative D call TRBD2 (6 bases). The CDR3 loop is CASSQKRAGTSDTQYF. The CDR3 region has the DNA TGTGCCAGCAGCCAAAAACGGGCGGGGACTTCAGATACGCAGTATTTT.